This TCR beta chain is drawn from a study of blood T cells in healthy people across ages. Peripheral blood from each donor was collected in a volume of 8 to 10 milliliters. Points on this clonotype: Antigen unknown.

Overall study findings and caveats: A strong correlation was found between TCR beta diversity and the percentage of naive T cells.

A sample-barcoded 5' primer and a J-beta primer mix were used in a second PCR of about 6 to 12 cycles. Any given sample supplied a minimum of 2.5 million CDR3-containing paired-end reads. TCRdb called the 5' RACE reads again in MiXCR, with one record for every CDR3 protein. Seen here are hundreds of thousands of distinct CDR3 sequences, approximately 30% observed once, and the top ten hold 15% to 18%. The material sequenced was blood. The TCR sequence derives from a woman older than 75 in good health.

This CDR3 is CASSFRSVVRSEQYF. The CDR3 DNA reads as TGTGCCAGCAGCTTTCGATCCGTCGTGAGAAGCGAGCAGTACTTC. This chain joins TRBV5-6 and TRBJ2-7; D uncertain. The CDR3 loop spans 15 amino acids. Germline loops: CDR1 SGHDT, CDR2 YYEEEE. Trimming pared 2 bases from V and 6 bases from J, leaving 18 bases between.